One sample yielded the 29 T cell receptor beta chains listed below, sequenced in a study of blood T cell repertoires in COVID-19 (dated by TCRdb to the early 2020s). Receptors were amplified or captured by the immunoSEQ multiplex PCR assay. TCRdb stores this immuneACCESS table with in-frame sequences only. Part of the clones is absent; in the studies checked, under half of the shortfall reflects unresolved V genes, and no reason is known for the rest. Present in this sample are some 170,000 clones, more than 80% of which were seen just once. Roughly 6% of the sample is in the top ten clones. Specimen: PBMCs or T cells enriched from blood (not recorded which). The receptors originated from a middle-aged man who had recovered from COVID-19.

This sequence joins TRBV2 and TRBJ2-7, with 7 bases identical to TRBD1. CDR1 and CDR2 (germline): SNHLY, FYNNEI. This CDR3 contains 13 residues. The J segment lost 3 bases and the V segment lost 7 bases, leaving 6 bases of the junction unmatched. The CDR3 region is CASNYRGDYEQYF. The CDR3 DNA follows: TGTGCCAGCAACTACAGGGGAGACTACGAGCAGTACTTC.

V is TRBV7-9 and J is TRBJ1-4, with 8 nucleotides matching TRBD1. CDR3 length: 16 amino acids. Looked up from germline, CDR1 is SEHNR and CDR2 is FQNEAQ (reference sequence). Trimming at V came to 2 bases and at J to 6 bases, leaving 8 bases not matched to a gene. CDR3 coding DNA: TGTGCCAGCAGCTTACCAAGGACAGGGACTCATGAAAAACTGTTTTTT. This encodes CASSLPRTGTHEKLFF. The full variable domain, completed using reference TRBV7-9 and TRBJ1-4, is DTGVSQNPRHKITKRGQNVTFRCDPISEHNRLYWYRQTLGQGPEFLTYFQNEAQLEKSRLLSDRFSAERPKGSFSTLEIQRTEQGDSAMYLCASSLPRTGTHEKLFFGSGTQLSVL.

This rearrangement joins TRBV28 to TRBJ2-1; TRBD2 agrees at 7 bases. Germline CDR1 reads MDHEN; CDR2 reads SYDVKM. This CDR3 has 16 amino acids. V gave up 3 bases and J gave up 7 bases; unmatched junction bases: 12. The CDR3 sequence: CASSFIGGSGLNEQFF. DNA of the CDR3: TGTGCCAGCAGTTTTATAGGCGGTAGCGGGTTGAATGAGCAGTTCTTC.

V and J are TRBV11-1 and TRBJ1-1; the D is unclear. The V and J ends lost 1 base and 1 base respectively, with 7 bases between them. Per germline, CDR1 SGHAT and CDR2 FQDESV (reference sequence). This CDR3 region has 14 residues. The chain's CDR3 is CASSLGGGNTEAFF. In DNA, the CDR3 is TGTGCCAGCAGCTTAGGCGGAGGGAACACTGAAGCTTTCTTT.

A single count supports this clone. The chain is built from TRBV25-1 and TRBJ2-7; 10 nucleotides align to TRBD1. The CDR3 runs to 14 residues. Per germline, CDR1 MGHDK and CDR2 SYGVNS. Trimming took 3 bases from V and 6 from J; bases not matched to a gene: 5. CDR3 sequence: CASSDRDRGLEQYF. CDR3 in DNA: TGTGCCAGCAGTGACCGGGACAGGGGTCTCGAGCAGTACTTC.

The rearrangement links TRBV30 to TRBJ1-1, with D unresolved. Between the trimmed V and J ends, which lost 0 bases and 3 bases, there was a span of 8 bases. From germline, CDR1 is GTSNPN and CDR2 SVGIG (reference sequence). The CDR3 spans 13 residues. The CDR3 reads CAWSVQSHTEAFF. CDR3 bases: TGTGCCTGGAGTGTACAGAGTCACACTGAAGCTTTCTTT.

The chain is built from TRBV12-5 and TRBJ1-4, with 8 bases matching TRBD1. The CDR3 contains 14 residues. Trimming removed 2 bases from V and 7 bases from J; junction bases left unmatched: 3. Germline-derived CDR1 and CDR2 are LGHNT and FRNRAP. The CDR3 spells CASGLQGALEKLFF. CDR3 in DNA: TGTGCTAGTGGTTTGCAGGGGGCGCTTGAAAAACTGTTTTTT.

The chain carries TRBV2 and TRBJ1-1, with 10 nucleotides matching TRBD1. CDR3 length: 13 residues. V lost 7 bases to trimming and J lost 9 bases; unmatched junction nucleotides: 8. The germline V gene encodes CDR1 SNHLY and CDR2 FYNNEI. The CDR3 loop reads CASNGQGGYQAFF. As DNA, the CDR3 is TGTGCCAGCAATGGACAGGGGGGTTATCAAGCTTTCTTT. Full variable domain (missing parts from reference TRBV2 and TRBJ1-1): EPEVTQTPSHQVTQMGQEVILRCVPISNHLYFYWYRQILGQKVEFLVSFYNNEISEKSEIFDDQFSVERPDGSNFTLKIRSTKLEDSAMYFCASNGQGGYQAFFGQGTRLTVV.

DNA of the CDR3: TGTGCCAGCAGTGATTGGGGAGCCCAAGAGACCCAGTACTTC. It encodes CASSDWGAQETQYF. The chain combines TRBV6-1 with TRBJ2-5; D is perhaps TRBD2 (5 bases). The length of the CDR3 is 14 residues. The germline gives CDR1 MNHNS, CDR2 SASEGT. Between the trimmed V and J ends, which lost 3 bases and 1 base, there was a span of 9 bases.

This clone was recorded a few times. V usage is TRBV19 and J usage is TRBJ2-1; 8 bases are shared with TRBD2. Trimming cost V 6 bases and J 0 bases; bases outside gene matches: 4. The CDR3 sequence is 15 residues long. From germline, CDR1 is LNHDA and CDR2 SQIVND (reference sequence). The CDR3 DNA reads as TGTGCCAGTAGAACTAGCGGTAGCTCCTACAATGAGCAGTTCTTC. Protein: CASRTSGSSYNEQFF.

V is TRBV25-1 and J is TRBJ1-4, with 7 nucleotides matching TRBD1. Trimming at V came to 5 bases and at J to 13 bases, leaving 7 bases not matched to a gene. Germline CDR1 MGHDK, CDR2 SYGVNS. CDR3 length: 12 residues. The CDR3 region has the DNA TGTGCCAGCAGTCCCGGGACAGAGAGACTGTTTTTT. It translates to CASSPGTERLFF.

This clone has a single count. The chain combines TRBV5-1 with TRBJ1-1, with D unresolved. CDR1 is SGHRS, CDR2 YFSETQ, per germline. Trimming stripped 4 bases from V and 2 bases from J, with 12 bases between. The CDR3 consists of 14 residues. The CDR3 spells CASSPPGFNTEAFF. In DNA, the CDR3 is TGCGCCAGCAGCCCTCCGGGATTTAACACTGAAGCTTTCTTT.

This sequence joins TRBV9 and TRBJ2-3, with 10 bases identical to TRBD2. Germline values: CDR1 SGDLS, CDR2 YYNGEE. The CDR3 loop spans 17 amino acids. The ends lost 0 bases at V and 2 bases at J; junction bases unmatched: 6. The CDR3 is CASSVEASGGLTDTQYF. As DNA, the CDR3 is TGTGCCAGCAGCGTAGAGGCTAGCGGGGGCCTCACAGATACGCAGTATTTT.

The chain combines TRBV28 with TRBJ1-5, with 8 bases that match TRBD1. CDR1 and CDR2 (germline): MDHEN, SYDVKM. V trimming: 6 bases; J trimming: 1 base; junction bases outside the gene matches: 5. The CDR3 is made up of 15 amino acids. CDR3 in DNA: TGTGCCAGCAGCATCGGACAGGGCAGCAATCAGCCCCAGCATTTT. Protein sequence: CASSIGQGSNQPQHF.

This clone appeared once. V gene TRBV3-1 (or the pseudogene TRBV3-2) combines with J gene TRBJ2-1; the match to TRBD2 covers 8 bases. Germline-derived CDR1 and CDR2 are LGHDT and YNNKEL (reference sequence). The CDR3 totals 18 residues. J gave up 5 bases and V 0 bases, and 12 bases lay outside the gene matches. The CDR3 protein is CASSQEALGGRFHNEQFF. In DNA form, the CDR3 reads TGTGCCAGCAGCCAAGAGGCGTTGGGCGGGAGGTTCCACAATGAGCAGTTCTTC.

The chain is built from TRBV15 and TRBJ1-1; TRBD1 matches at 10 bases. The CDR3 spans 16 residues. With 3 bases clipped from V and 4 bases from J, the junction kept 8 bases outside the gene matches. Germline V gives CDR1 LNHNV, CDR2 YYDKDF (reference sequence). The CDR3 region is CATSSRDRGYITEAFF. The DNA of the CDR3 is TGTGCCACCAGCAGCCGGGACAGGGGCTATATCACTGAAGCTTTCTTT.

V and J are TRBV27 and TRBJ2-7; D perhaps matches TRBD1 (6 bases). The CDR3 totals 12 residues. Germline V gives CDR1 MNHEY, CDR2 SMNVEV (reference sequence). Trimming took off 8 bases at V and 2 bases at J, with 10 bases between the two ends. The CDR3 loop reads CASGDKTYEQYF. The DNA for the CDR3 is TGTGCCAGCGGGGACAAAACCTACGAGCAGTACTTC.

This clone was recorded a few times. V usage is TRBV19 and J usage is TRBJ1-1; 7 nucleotides match TRBD1. Germline V gene lookup returns CDR1 LNHDA and CDR2 SQIVND (reference sequence). V shed 7 bases, J shed 3 bases, and the junction held 8 bases outside the gene matches. CDR3 length equals 14 residues. The CDR3 DNA is TGTGCCAGTACCCGGGGACAGACGGACACTGAAGCTTTCTTT. Protein product: CASTRGQTDTEAFF.

This CDR3 is CAWDGRRGNTIYF. The CDR3 nucleotides are TGTGCCTGGGACGGCAGGAGGGGAAACACCATATATTTT. The chain has TRBV30 and TRBJ1-3; no clear D. The V gene's germline CDR1 is GTSNPN and CDR2 SVGIG (reference sequence). The germline V and J ends were trimmed by 5 bases and 4 bases, with 12 bases remaining between them. The length of the CDR3 is 13 residues.

The rearrangement joins TRBV18 to TRBJ1-1, with D maybe TRBD1 (6 bases). The CDR3 loop spans 14 amino acids. The ends were cut back, 0 bases at V and 6 bases at J, with 11 bases in the middle. Germline CDR1 is KGHSH and CDR2 is LQKENI. Written as DNA, the CDR3 is TGTGCCAGCTCACCACCCAGGGGATGGCCTGAAGCTTTCTTT. It encodes CASSPPRGWPEAFF.

The CDR3, as DNA: TGTGCCAGCAGCCACGTACCGGGGACTGAAGCTTTCTTT. This sequence encodes CASSHVPGTEAFF. V gene TRBV14 combines with J gene TRBJ1-1, with D unresolved. Germline V CDR1 and CDR2: SGHDN, FVKESK. Trimming cost V 3 bases and J 5 bases, with 10 bases left between them. This CDR3 is 13 amino acids long.

The chain uses TRBV24-1 and TRBJ1-4; 7 nucleotides match TRBD1. The CDR3 totals 14 residues. Trimming took 9 bases from V and 8 from J; bases not matched to a gene: 11. Germline CDR1 reads KGHDR; CDR2 reads SFDVKD. The CDR3 loop is CATAEGRGREKLFF. The CDR3, as DNA: TGTGCCACCGCCGAGGGCAGGGGGAGAGAAAAACTGTTTTTT.

V is TRBV4-1 and J is TRBJ1-1; D is undetermined. V dropped 0 bases and J dropped 0 bases, with 8 bases sitting between them. The CDR3 is made up of 15 amino acids. Per germline, CDR1 MGHRA and CDR2 YSYEKL. CDR3 region: CASSQDRDMNTEAFF. As DNA, the CDR3 is TGCGCCAGCAGCCAAGATAGAGATATGAACACTGAAGCTTTCTTT.

The chain couples TRBV5-1 to TRBJ2-4; D possibly corresponds to TRBD1 (5 bases). This CDR3 spans 15 amino acids. The germline V and J ends were trimmed by 0 bases and 6 bases, with 13 bases remaining between them. Germline V lookup: CDR1 SGHRS, CDR2 YFSETQ. The CDR3 DNA sequence: TGCGCCAGCAGCTTGGTGGGTCAGGGCGGAAACATTCAGTACTTC. It specifies CASSLVGQGGNIQYF.

The gene calls are TRBV6-5 and TRBJ2-2, with D perhaps TRBD2 (5 bases). CDR1 is MNHEY and CDR2 is SVGAGI in the germline V gene. The CDR3 spans 14 residues. V was clipped by 2 bases and J by 6 bases, with 10 bases between them. The CDR3 here is CASSYPLAAGELFF. The CDR3 DNA reads TGTGCCAGCAGTTACCCCCTAGCTGCCGGGGAGCTGTTTTTT.

The chain couples TRBV19 to TRBJ1-5; D may be TRBD1 (5 bases). This CDR3 comprises 14 residues. In germline, CDR1 is LNHDA, CDR2 SQIVND (reference sequence). With 6 bases removed from V and 7 bases from J, the gap between germline ends came to 16 bases. The CDR3 protein is CASRSTRQGQPQHF. CDR3 bases: TGTGCCAGTAGAAGCACCCGGCAGGGACAGCCCCAGCATTTT.

CDR3 amino acids: CASQNRATGQPQHF. CDR3 nucleotide sequence: TGCGCCAGCCAGAACAGGGCGACCGGGCAGCCCCAGCATTTT. V is TRBV4-1 and J is TRBJ1-5; D possibly corresponds to TRBD1 (6 bases). V lost 8 bases and J lost 7, with 18 bases in between. The CDR3 has 14 amino acids. Looked up from germline, CDR1 is MGHRA and CDR2 is YSYEKL.

V is TRBV3-1 (or the pseudogene TRBV3-2) and J is TRBJ2-7, with D tentatively TRBD2 (5 bases). This CDR3 region has 13 residues. Germline V lookup: CDR1 LGHDT, CDR2 YNNKEL (reference sequence). Trimming removed 3 bases from V and 4 bases from J, with 10 bases in between. The CDR3 nucleotides are TGTGCCAGCAGCCAGGACTTAGAGTACGAGCAGTACTTC. Translated, it gives CASSQDLEYEQYF.

The chain combines TRBV5-1 with TRBJ1-2, with D unresolved. CDR1 is SGHRS and CDR2 is YFSETQ in the germline V gene. The CDR3 has 15 residues. V lost 4 bases to trimming and J lost 4 bases, with 17 bases between them. CDR3 sequence: CASSSLAGRLYGYTF. The CDR3 DNA sequence: TGCGCCAGCAGCAGCTTAGCGGGAAGACTCTATGGCTACACCTTC. Looking up the rest from reference TRBV5-1 and TRBJ1-2 gives the full variable domain: KAGVTQTPRYLIKTRGQQVTLSCSPISGHRSVSWYQQTPGQGLQFLFEYFSETQRNKGNFPGRFSGRQFSNSRSEMNVSTLELGDSALYLCASSSLAGRLYGYTFGSGTRLTVV.